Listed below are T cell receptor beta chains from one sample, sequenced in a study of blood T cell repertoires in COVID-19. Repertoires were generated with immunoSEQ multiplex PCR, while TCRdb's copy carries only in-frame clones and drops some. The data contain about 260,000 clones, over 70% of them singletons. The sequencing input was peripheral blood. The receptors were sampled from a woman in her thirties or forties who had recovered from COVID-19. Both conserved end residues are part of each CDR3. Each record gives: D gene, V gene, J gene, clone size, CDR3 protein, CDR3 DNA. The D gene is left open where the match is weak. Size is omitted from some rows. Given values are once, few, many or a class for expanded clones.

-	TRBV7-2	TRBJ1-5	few	CASSSSGRGHQPQHF	TGTGCCAGCAGCTCCTCCGGGCGGGGCCACCAGCCCCAGCATTTT
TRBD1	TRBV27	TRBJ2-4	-	CASSFLGQAGKLAKNIQYF	TGTGCCAGCAGTTTCCTCGGACAGGCGGGTAAACTAGCCAAAAACATTCAGTACTTC
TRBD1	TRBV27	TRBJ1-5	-	CASSLKGQGSNQPQHF	TGTGCCAGCAGTTTGAAGGGACAGGGGAGCAATCAGCCCCAGCATTTT
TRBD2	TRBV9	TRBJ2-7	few	CASSVDDRGGLEQYF	TGTGCCAGCAGCGTCGATGACCGGGGGGGGCTCGAGCAGTACTTC
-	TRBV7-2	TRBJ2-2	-	CASSLRPISNTGELFF	TGTGCCAGCAGCTTGAGGCCCATATCCAACACCGGGGAGCTGTTTTTT
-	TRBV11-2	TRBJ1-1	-	CASSVQGRGTEAFF	TGTGCCAGCAGCGTACAGGGAAGGGGCACTGAAGCTTTCTTT
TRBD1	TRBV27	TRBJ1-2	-	CASSLRSQTGGVGYGYTF	TGTGCCAGCAGTTTGCGCTCTCAAACAGGGGGCGTAGGGTATGGCTACACCTTC
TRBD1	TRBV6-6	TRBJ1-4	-	CASSYRDREGKLFF	TGTGCCAGCAGTTACAGGGACAGGGAGGGGAAACTGTTTTTT
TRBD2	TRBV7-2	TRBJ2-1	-	CASSQPRGGSHNEQFF	TGTGCCAGCAGCCAGCCCCGGGGGGGCTCCCACAATGAGCAGTTCTTC
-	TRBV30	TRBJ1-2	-	CAWRNRNNYGYTF	TGTGCCTGGAGAAACAGGAATAACTATGGCTACACCTTC
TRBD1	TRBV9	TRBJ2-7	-	CASSASGTGVGFKYF	TGTGCCAGCAGCGCATCCGGGACAGGGGTGGGATTTAAGTACTTC
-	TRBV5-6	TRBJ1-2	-	CASSLQESGYTF	TGTGCCAGCAGCTTACAAGAAAGTGGCTACACCTTC
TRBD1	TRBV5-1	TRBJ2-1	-	CASSPGHRGNEQFF	TGCGCCAGCAGCCCTGGACACAGGGGCAATGAGCAGTTCTTC
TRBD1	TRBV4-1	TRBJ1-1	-	CASSQVQTGIGTEAFF	TGCGCCAGCAGCCAAGTCCAGACAGGGATCGGCACTGAAGCTTTCTTT
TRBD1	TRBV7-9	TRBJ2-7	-	CASSFVRTMTGGGEQYF	TGTGCCAGCAGCTTTGTCCGGACTATGACAGGGGGCGGCGAGCAGTACTTC
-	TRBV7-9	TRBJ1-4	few	CASSLVAGREKLFF	TGTGCCAGCAGCTTAGTTGCAGGGAGGGAAAAACTGTTTTTT
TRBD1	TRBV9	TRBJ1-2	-	CASSVAPGTGYGYTF	TGTGCCAGCAGCGTAGCTCCCGGGACAGGCTATGGCTACACCTTC
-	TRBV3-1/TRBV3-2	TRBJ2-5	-	CASSQNPPRPQETQYF	TGTGCCAGCAGCCAGAACCCCCCCAGGCCCCAAGAGACCCAGTACTTC
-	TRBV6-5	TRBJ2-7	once	CAIRRDRSSYEQYF	TGTGCCATTCGGCGGGACAGAAGCTCCTACGAGCAGTACTTC
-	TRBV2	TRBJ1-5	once	CASSAMISNQPQHF	TGTGCCAGCAGCGCGATGATTAGCAATCAGCCCCAGCATTTT